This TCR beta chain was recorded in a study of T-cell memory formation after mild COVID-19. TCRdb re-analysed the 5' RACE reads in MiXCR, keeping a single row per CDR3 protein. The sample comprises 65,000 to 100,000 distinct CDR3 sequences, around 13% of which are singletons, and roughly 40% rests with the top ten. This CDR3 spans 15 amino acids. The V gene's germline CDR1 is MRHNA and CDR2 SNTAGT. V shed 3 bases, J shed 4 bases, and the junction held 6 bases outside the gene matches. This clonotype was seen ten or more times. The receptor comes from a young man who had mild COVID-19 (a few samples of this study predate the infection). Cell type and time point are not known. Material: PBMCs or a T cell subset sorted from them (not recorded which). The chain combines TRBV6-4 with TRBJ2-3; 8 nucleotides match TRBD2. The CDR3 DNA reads TGTGCCAGCAGTGATGGAGCGGGGGCTTCAGATACGCAGTATTTT. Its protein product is CASSDGAGASDTQYF.